This T cell receptor beta chain was observed in a study of technical replicates of blood from a few donors. After removal of 10 bases from V and 5 bases from J, the junction contained 10 bases not matched to a gene. There are 14 residues in the CDR3. Germline V lookup: CDR1 MGHRA, CDR2 YSYEKL. The table came from immunoSEQ multiplex PCR; TCRdb's copy has only in-frame clones and leaves some out. The data contain about 100,000 clones, approximately 94% of them singletons. Sequenced sample: T cells isolated from PBMCs. The sequence derives from a human donor in good health. The chain couples TRBV4-1 to TRBJ2-1, with 8 positions matching TRBD1. The CDR3 DNA sequence: TGCGCCACCAGATCGGACAGGGCGGACAATGAGCAGTTCTTC. It specifies CATRSDRADNEQFF.